This T cell receptor (beta chain) came from a study of graft-versus-host responses after intestinal transplantation. Study at large: The transplants performed in recipients were multivisceral, liver-intestinal, or isolated intestinal.

In this sample, this clone turned up a few times. CDR3 length: 12 amino acids. Germline assignment: CDR1 SGHTA and CDR2 FQGNSA. The V end was cut by 3 bases, the J end by 5 bases, with 5 bases between. Data came from immunoSEQ multiplex PCR; TCRdb stores just in-frame clones and leaves some out. The table includes about 11,000 clones, roughly a third detected once. This clonotype was sampled from a human patient who was an organ donor for intestinal transplantation. The material was alloreactive CD4+ T cells from a mixed lymphocyte reaction culture, obtained before transplantation. The sample's subset: CFSE-low proliferating T cells sorted from roughly 6-day pre-transplant mixed lymphocyte reaction (GvH or HvG direction). V and J are TRBV7-2 and TRBJ2-1; no clear D. The DNA of the CDR3 is TGTGCCAGCAGCTTCTACGACAATGAGCAGTTCTTC. It translates to CASSFYDNEQFF. Supplemented by reference TRBV7-2 and TRBJ2-1, the full variable domain reads GAGVSQSPSNKVTEKGKDVELRCDPISGHTALYWYRQSLGQGLEFLIYFQGNSAPDKSGLPSDRFSAERTGGSVSTLTIQRTQQEDSAVYLCASSFYDNEQFFGPGTRLTVL.